This TCR beta chain was identified in a study of cytomegalovirus exposure and HLA in healthy donors (dated by TCRdb to about 2017). As for the study more broadly: An earlier analysis of several hundred of the donors reported about 250 Gb of sequence data and 100 million to 140 million unique TCR beta sequences from roughly 200 million T cells. An early release that covered more than 550 HLA-typed donors contained approximately 300 gigabases of sequencing data and about 84 million unique TCR sequences. Of the roughly 390 genotyped donors, roughly 76% were placed in the genetic ancestry cluster associated with self-reported Caucasian donors. The study was designed to test whether signatures of past pathogen exposure could be identified by cataloging public T cell receptors. The T cell repertoires of 700 or so subjects were profiled by immunosequencing and related to cytomegalovirus serostatus. In addition to the first cohort of approximately 650 subjects, a separate validation cohort of under 150 different subjects was used. To predict cytomegalovirus infection status, the study brought together high-throughput TCR immunosequencing, statistical association of individual TCRs with disease status, and machine learning. To study patterns of TCR occurrence, a later analysis re-analyzed previously published TCR beta repertoires from under 750 donors and added high-resolution HLA genotyping. The later analysis used no new phenotypic data to find candidate immune exposures, relying instead on TCR beta sequences and their occurrence across donors. To decide whether each TCR beta V gene segment behaved as functional or pseudogenic, an earlier analysis of approximately 600 of the donors relied on high-throughput TCR beta sequencing. Donor age, sex, ethnicity and CMV serostatus were collected together with the repertoire data. A later genetic analysis took genome-wide SNP genotypes for about three fifths of the roughly 700 donors and used that subset as a discovery cohort. All discovery cohort repertoires had been generated using a single sequencing platform. Class I and class II HLA loci were covered by the typing at four-digit resolution. Typing coverage varied by locus: 629-630 donors for A, B, C, DRB1 and DQB1; approximately 500 for DQA1; nearly 610 for DPA1; around 450 for DPB1. Four or five DR-DQ haplotypes were handled as single units for association and clustering because linkage in the cohort was strong. Among some 410 genotyped donors of the cohort, an average of roughly 230,000 unique TCR beta nucleotide sequences was sequenced per donor, of which 15% to 20% were non-productive.

In total, 600 or so healthy bone marrow donors made up the cohort. At the time of sampling, every cohort member was nominally healthy, though immune exposures that went unrecorded were likely present. The donor tested CMV seronegative, placing the donor among the 350 to 400 seronegative members of the cohort. Each donor provided a peripheral blood sample, and peripheral blood mononuclear cells were used for TCR beta sequencing. Genomic DNA was extracted from the blood cell samples with the Qiagen DNeasy Blood Extraction Kit. As regards this clone: Its antigen specificity is not known. No base-level quality is on record; no much larger clone is a single base apart.

CDR1 and CDR2, per the germline V gene, are KGHSH and LQKENI. The CDR3 sequence holds 14 residues, the cysteine and phenylalanine included. The read is trimmed to its CDR3 DNA, 42 bases read in frame from base 1. V has 3 bases trimmed and J has 6 bases trimmed; junction bases matching no gene number 7. Library creation used the immunoSEQ multiplex PCR assay. For the multiplex PCR, a mixture combining 60 forward primers for TCR Vbeta segments and 13 reverse primers for TCR Jbeta segments was used. The CDR3 region of rearranged TCR beta genes was amplified from genomic DNA by a multiplex PCR assay. Amplified TCR beta libraries were sequenced as 87-base-pair reads on the Illumina HiSeq System. Regarding the original processing steps: A later analysis tallied 75 million to 95 million unique TCR beta chains across the approximately 670 repertoires, and 10 million to 11 million of those chains were shared by two or more donors. To remove PCR and sequencing errors, raw reads were error-corrected and collapsed into unique sequences using a nearest-neighbor algorithm that merged closely related sequences. CDR3 sequences were aligned to IMGT reference sequences to assign V, D and J gene segments. For a sequence to be retained, a match of at least six nucleotides was required to both a V gene segment and a J gene segment. Rearrangements were called productive when the CDR3 lacked stop codons and stayed in frame with V and J; all others were non-productive. CDR3 was defined according to IMGT convention as the region running from the second conserved V-encoded cysteine to the conserved J-encoded phenylalanine. The earlier analysis of roughly 590 of the donors excluded any sequence lacking an unambiguous match to a single V gene segment. An earlier analysis of about 600 of the donors called V segments functional above 56.7% productive rearrangements and segregating when the between-donor standard deviation exceeded 5%. To diagnose cytomegalovirus status from the catalog of TCR beta chain sequences, a statistical classification framework was built. In a later analysis, V and J genes were assigned by comparing TCR nucleotide sequences against IMGT/GENE-DB human TR gene sequences. Using the TCRdist pipeline, a later analysis assigned CDR3 sequences along with most-parsimonious VDJ recombination scenarios. In a later analysis, each TCR beta chain was defined by its CDR3 amino acid sequence together with its V-gene family, and reads without a unique V-gene family were excluded. As a way to deal with suspected cross-contamination and a sequencing artifact, a later analysis dropped under 600 nucleotide sequences that were highly shared and had low generation probability. A later analysis calculated a clonal expansion index for each public chain from normalized within-repertoire ranks of inferred template counts. In a later analysis, generation probabilities were computed with a VDJ recombination model fitted to out-of-frame rearrangements, and the resulting probabilities were checked against IGoR. A later analysis scored TCR-TCR, TCR-HLA and TCR-CMV co-occurrence with hypergeometric tests, applying a repertoire-size bias correction to TCR pairs. To estimate false discovery rates, a later analysis permuted the HLA or CMV assignments 20 times. In a later analysis, co-occurring TCRs were grouped using DBSCAN, and TCRdist sequence similarity was added for clustering within HLA-allele-positive subsets. Co-occurrence clustering excluded repertoires with fewer than 30,000 or more than 120,000 public chains, plus five with anomalous nucleotide sharing. TCRdb took over this immuneACCESS table, retaining in-frame rearrangements with V and J assigned. Such tables are incomplete; in checked studies, under half of the missing clones stem from an unresolved V gene, and the remainder is unexplained. That table gives V, J and clone size, and the DNA gave D and trimming. The sample data list 85,000 to 100,000 clones, and approximately 64% of these were observed just once. Approximately 3% of the sample lies in the top ten.

Broad study findings and their caveats: An association between a missense DCLRE1C variant and V-gene and J-gene trimming of TCR beta chains was found in a later genetic analysis and replicated in an independent cohort. Sequencing depth was assumed to be roughly uniform across donors in the presence/absence analyses, though that assumption may not hold. The classifier was reported to diagnose cytomegalovirus status with high specificity and sensitivity in both the original and validation cohorts. Correlated functional status among segregating V segments might be attributable to linkage disequilibrium, but an unknown experimental factor could not be ruled out. HLA typing was unavailable for some donors at each locus, so association tests used only the typed subset. In a later analysis, several top co-occurrence clusters were reported to appear linked to parvovirus B19, influenza, CMV and Epstein-Barr virus. In a later genetic analysis, fewer N-insertions in productive TCRs were reported among donors in an Asian-associated ancestry cluster than the approximately 710-donor mean. Most TCR sequences were observed very rarely across donors, whereas some public TCRs were present in many individuals. CMV serostatus was the only immune exposure information available for the cohort. According to a later analysis, most CMV-associated TCR beta chains appeared to be HLA-restricted, and the HLA associations seemed to be driven largely by CMV exposure. In an earlier analysis of some 500 of the donors, most TCR beta V segments appeared in productive rearrangements about 87% or about 30% of the time, broadly matching IMGT annotations. Only TCR beta chains were sequenced in this cohort, and the absence of alpha or paired-chain data limited detectable features. A further reported finding was that TCR beta sequences accurately predicted the HLA-A and HLA-B alleles for most subjects in the first cohort. When HLA alleles, especially DR and DQ, strongly co-occurred, TCR associations were difficult to assign to individual alleles. Specific HLA alleles were associated with 15,000 to 20,000 TCR beta sequences at a false discovery rate of 0.05 in a later analysis. Some IMGT-functional V segments, including TRBV6-2 and TRBV6-3, could not be distinguished by the 87-base-pair reads and were therefore excluded. The study listed around 160 TCR beta chains as associated with cytomegalovirus. Compared with equally common non-associated chains, HLA-associated TCR beta chains in a later analysis were more clonally expanded and had lower generation probabilities. The authors suggested that the approach could potentially be extended to other disease states and immunological phenotypes. In a later analysis, TCR association rates were found to vary across HLA loci, with the most associated TCRs seen for DRB1 alleles and the fewest for HLA-C alleles. In vitro tests confirmed that a few of the cytomegalovirus-associated TCR beta chains recognize cytomegalovirus antigens. The sequencing pipeline was judged likely to have produced a cluster of highly shared sequence variants as a technical artifact. The earlier analysis of about 600 of the donors excluded some 16 rarely observed V segments, including chromosome 9 orphons, because counts were too low.

The clonotype was recovered from a man aged 60 to 75 in good health and CMV-seronegative. Here the chain combines TRBV18 and TRBJ1-2; TRBD1 fits 7 bases in the junction. The specimen sequenced was PBMCs. The CDR3 here reads CASSPAQGMDGYTF. The DNA is as follows: TGTGCCAGCTCACCCGCACAGGGGATGGATGGCTACACCTTC.